This T cell receptor beta chain comes out of a study of T cells after posttransplantation cyclophosphamide. In its sample, this clone was seen a few times. As yet, its antigen is unknown. Study-wide results and limits: Donor CD8+ memory clones often dominated recipient blood repertoires at later times. Blood and skin or GI T cell repertoires showed limited TRB overlap. After PTCy, TRB diversity resembled that of CNI/methotrexate controls.

The table came from immunoSEQ multiplex PCR; TCRdb's copy has only in-frame clones and leaves some out. Recorded here are under 50,000 clones, none singletons. Germline assignment: CDR1 SEHNR and CDR2 FQNEAQ (reference sequence). Trimming removed 6 bases from V and 3 bases from J; junction bases left unmatched: 6. The CDR3 sequence is 14 residues long. Peripheral blood was collected from the related graft donor on the marrow donation day. Sequenced input: PBMCs. This receptor was identified in a woman in her forties or fifties in good health and a related stem cell transplant donor. The rearrangement uses TRBV7-9 and TRBJ2-5; 8 positions agree with TRBD1. CDR3: CASSLSTGEETQYF. The CDR3, as DNA: TGTGCCAGCAGTCTCTCGACAGGGGAAGAGACCCAGTACTTC.